These T cell receptor beta chains were read from a single sample in a study of Graves' ophthalmopathy and Graves' hyperthyroidism. MiXCR, run by TCRdb on the multiplex PCR reads, gives a single entry per CDR3 protein. The profile shows about 740,000 distinct CDR3 sequences, around 40% of them singletons. The specimen sequenced was peripheral blood. All receptors derive from an adult man with Graves' ophthalmopathy. Each CDR3 is given with its conserved first and last residue. D genes are given only for firm matches. The size of a clone is reported for some rows only, either as once, few or many, or as a class for expanded clones.

CDR3: CASSEVSWGQHF
DNA: TGTGCCAGCAGTGAAGTCTCTTGGGGTCAGCATTTT
J: TRBJ1-5
size: .
D: .
V: TRBV6-1

CDR3: CASRAGETQYF
DNA: TGTGCCAGCAGGGCGGGGGAGACCCAGTACTTC
J: TRBJ2-5
size: many
D: .
V: TRBV2

CDR3: CASSKTGVGYDYTF
DNA: TGTGCCAGCAGTAAAACGGGAGTCGGATATGACTACACCTTC
J: TRBJ1-2
size: .
D: .
V: TRBV25-1

CDR3: CASSVGAGENTEAFF
DNA: TGTGCCAGCAGCGTAGGGGCGGGGGAGAACACTGAAGCTTTCTTT
J: TRBJ1-1
size: .
D: .
V: TRBV5-1

CDR3: CASSAQAGNTEAFF
DNA: TGCGCCAGCAGTGCCCAGGCGGGGAACACTGAAGCTTTCTTT
J: TRBJ1-1
size: many
D: .
V: TRBV10-1

CDR3: CASSQGGRLIYEQYF
DNA: TGTGCCAGCAGCCAGGGAGGCAGACTGATCTACGAGCAGTACTTC
J: TRBJ2-7
size: .
D: .
V: TRBV9

CDR3: CAISESSGSYEQYF
DNA: TGTGCCATCAGTGAGTCTAGCGGGAGTTACGAGCAGTACTTC
J: TRBJ2-7
size: many
D: TRBD2
V: TRBV10-3

CDR3: CASSLARFGRGTEAFF
DNA: TGTGCCAGCAGCTTAGCGCGGTTCGGCAGGGGCACTGAAGCTTTCTTT
J: TRBJ1-1
size: many
D: .
V: TRBV7-8

CDR3: CASNREETQYF
DNA: TGTGCCAGCAACAGGGAAGAGACCCAGTACTTC
J: TRBJ2-5
size: .
D: .
V: TRBV28

CDR3: CSVDRRAITEAFF
DNA: TGCAGCGTTGATAGGCGGGCCATCACTGAAGCTTTCTTT
J: TRBJ1-1
size: many
D: .
V: TRBV29-1

CDR3: CSVGGPGTYEQYF
DNA: TGCAGCGTCGGGGGGCCAGGGACCTACGAGCAGTACTTC
J: TRBJ2-7
size: .
D: .
V: TRBV29-1

CDR3: CASSLRIARDSRSF
DNA: TGTGCCAGCAGTTTACGGATTGCCCGGGACAGCCGATCCTTC
J: TRBJ1-2
size: many
D: TRBD1
V: TRBV12-3/TRBV12-4

CDR3: CASSLATVTNYGYTF
DNA: TGTGCCAGCAGCTTGGCGACGGTGACGAACTATGGCTACACCTTC
J: TRBJ1-2
size: .
D: .
V: TRBV5-6

CDR3: CASSGRQGYQETQYF
DNA: TGTGCCAGCAGTGGCCGACAGGGGTACCAAGAGACCCAGTACTTC
J: TRBJ2-5
size: few
D: TRBD1
V: TRBV6-1

CDR3: CASSTPLGDQPQHF
DNA: TGTGCCAGCAGCACACCTCTAGGCGATCAGCCCCAGCATTTT
J: TRBJ1-5
size: many
D: .
V: TRBV6-5

CDR3: CASSPGRTGNQPQHF
DNA: TGTGCCAGCAGTCCAGGGAGGACGGGCAATCAGCCCCAGCATTTT
J: TRBJ1-5
size: many
D: .
V: TRBV2

CDR3: CATSDLQSDQETQYF
DNA: TGTGCCACCAGTGATTTGCAGTCAGACCAAGAGACCCAGTACTTC
J: TRBJ2-5
size: many
D: .
V: TRBV24-1

CDR3: CASSITGGYEAFF
DNA: TGTGCCAGCAGTATTACAGGGGGTTATGAAGCTTTCTTT
J: TRBJ1-1
size: .
D: TRBD1
V: TRBV24-1

CDR3: CASSATGTVNTGELFF
DNA: TGTGCCAGCAGCGCTACCGGGACGGTGAACACCGGGGAGCTGTTTTTT
J: TRBJ2-2
size: .
D: .
V: TRBV7-2

CDR3: CASRGGTGGQGGNTIYF
DNA: TGTGCCAGCAGGGGAGGGACAGGGGGCCAAGGTGGAAACACCATATATTTT
J: TRBJ1-3
size: .
D: TRBD1
V: TRBV6-4

CDR3: CASSIRQGNSGANVLTF
DNA: TGTGCCAGTAGTATTCGACAGGGAAACTCTGGGGCCAACGTCCTGACTTTC
J: TRBJ2-6
size: many
D: TRBD1
V: TRBV19

CDR3: CSARDRGAGHTYEQYF
DNA: TGCAGTGCTAGGGACAGGGGGGCCGGCCATACCTACGAGCAGTACTTC
J: TRBJ2-7
size: .
D: TRBD1
V: TRBV20-1

CDR3: CASRGNGELYF
DNA: TGTGCCAGCAGGGGGAACGGGGAGCTGTACTTC
J: TRBJ2-7
size: .
D: .
V: TRBV2

CDR3: CASSPTRRDTEAFF
DNA: TGTGCCAGCAGCCCTACCCGGAGGGACACTGAAGCTTTCTTT
J: TRBJ1-1
size: many
D: .
V: TRBV11-2

CDR3: CAIRGTLSNQPQHF
DNA: TGTGCCATCAGGGGGACACTGAGCAATCAGCCCCAGCATTTT
J: TRBJ1-5
size: .
D: .
V: TRBV10-3

CDR3: CASSHRSPNTGELFF
DNA: TGTGCCAGCAGCCACCGATCACCTAACACCGGGGAGCTGTTTTTT
J: TRBJ2-2
size: .
D: .
V: TRBV7-9

CDR3: CSVRLAGNEKLFF
DNA: TGCAGCGTTAGACTAGCGGGAAATGAAAAACTGTTTTTT
J: TRBJ1-4
size: .
D: .
V: TRBV29-1

CDR3: CASGPQGSEALHF
DNA: TGTGCCAGTGGTCCGCAGGGGAGTGAAGCTTTGCATTTT
J: TRBJ1-5
size: .
D: .
V: TRBV19

CDR3: CASRPQWGQGIMNTEAFF
DNA: TGTGCCAGCAGACCACAGTGGGGACAGGGGATCATGAACACTGAAGCTTTCTTT
J: TRBJ1-1
size: many
D: TRBD1
V: TRBV2

CDR3: CASSAGIETQYF
DNA: TGTGCCAGCAGTGCGGGGATAGAGACCCAGTACTTC
J: TRBJ2-5
size: .
D: .
V: TRBV25-1

CDR3: CATSRASVGVSSPLHF
DNA: TGTGCCACCAGCAGAGCCTCAGTGGGGGTGAGCTCACCCCTCCACTTT
J: TRBJ1-6
size: many
D: .
V: TRBV15

CDR3: CASQISGNLLEQYF
DNA: TGTGCCAGCCAGATATCCGGGAACCTGCTGGAGCAGTACTTC
J: TRBJ2-7
size: .
D: .
V: TRBV10-3

CDR3: CASSFLTGAANYGYTF
DNA: TGTGCCAGCAGCTTTCTGACAGGGGCGGCTAACTATGGCTACACCTTC
J: TRBJ1-2
size: .
D: TRBD1
V: TRBV7-2

CDR3: CASSSVSGSYNEQFF
DNA: TGTGCCAGCAGCTCGGTAAGCGGGAGCTACAATGAGCAGTTCTTC
J: TRBJ2-1
size: .
D: TRBD2
V: TRBV7-9

CDR3: CASGPGTSGANVLTF
DNA: TGTGCCAGCGGGCCGGGGACTTCTGGGGCCAACGTCCTGACTTTC
J: TRBJ2-6
size: .
D: .
V: TRBV6-1

CDR3: CASSHTSGSYEQCF
DNA: TGTGCCAGCAGCCATACTAGCGGGAGCTACGAGCAGTGCTTC
J: TRBJ2-7
size: .
D: TRBD2
V: TRBV25-1

CDR3: CASSSTGTGGTEAFF
DNA: TGTGCCAGCAGCTCGACCGGGACAGGGGGCACTGAAGCTTTCTTT
J: TRBJ1-1
size: many
D: TRBD1
V: TRBV7-9

CDR3: CASSFSEEEAFF
DNA: TGTGCCAGCAGTTTCTCGGAGGAAGAAGCTTTCTTT
J: TRBJ1-1
size: .
D: .
V: TRBV12-3/TRBV12-4

CDR3: CASSLGQGAGNTIYF
DNA: TGTGCCAGCAGCTTGGGACAGGGGGCTGGAAACACCATATATTTT
J: TRBJ1-3
size: many
D: TRBD1
V: TRBV7-9

CDR3: CASSPSREETQYF
DNA: TGTGCCAGCAGCCCCTCAAGGGAAGAGACCCAGTACTTC
J: TRBJ2-5
size: many
D: .
V: TRBV7-2

CDR3: CASSLGGSFDEQYF
DNA: TGTGCCAGCAGCTTGGGGGGGAGTTTCGACGAGCAGTACTTC
J: TRBJ2-7
size: .
D: TRBD2
V: TRBV7-9

CDR3: CASSQGLGKGEAFF
DNA: TGTGCCAGCAGCCAAGGGTTGGGGAAGGGTGAAGCTTTCTTT
J: TRBJ1-1
size: few
D: .
V: TRBV3-1

CDR3: CASSNGAADSLHF
DNA: TGTGCCAGCAGCAACGGGGCCGCCGACTCCCTCCACTTT
J: TRBJ1-6
size: once
D: .
V: TRBV9